The 19 T cell receptor beta chains below were found in one sample sequenced in a study of control samples from healthy donors and cancer patients. Here immunoSEQ multiplex PCR was the method, and the copy in TCRdb shows in-frame clones only, minus some. The repertoire holds about 140,000 clones, more than 85% seen once, with roughly 8.7% in the top ten. Sequencing was performed on blood. These receptors all come from a woman in her twenties or thirties in good health.

This clone appeared once. As DNA, the CDR3 is TGTGCCAGTAGTATGGACGCAGAGCCCTATGGCTACACCTTC. Protein sequence: CASSMDAEPYGYTF. The chain combines TRBV19 with TRBJ1-2; D call uncertain. Germline V gene lookup returns CDR1 LNHDA and CDR2 SQIVND (reference sequence). The CDR3 consists of 14 residues. The V end lost 3 bases, the J end lost 4 bases, and 12 bases lay between the germline ends. Drawing the rest from reference TRBV19 and TRBJ1-2, the complete variable domain is DGGITQSPKYLFRKEGQNVTLSCEQNLNHDAMYWYRQDPGQGLRLIYYSQIVNDFQKGDIAEGYSVSREKKESFPLTVTSAQKNPTAFYLCASSMDAEPYGYTFGSGTRLTVV.

The genes are TRBV2 and TRBJ2-2; tentatively, D is TRBD1 (6 bases). The CDR3 spans 14 residues. V dropped 5 bases and J dropped 1 base, with 8 bases sitting between them. Germline assignment: CDR1 SNHLY and CDR2 FYNNEI. The CDR3 sequence is CASSWGQNTGELFF. Here the CDR3 DNA reads TGTGCCAGCAGTTGGGGGCAGAACACCGGGGAGCTGTTTTTT.

The rearrangement joins TRBV6-5 to TRBJ1-1; D ambiguous. The length of the CDR3 is 12 residues. Germline V gives CDR1 MNHEY, CDR2 SVGAGI. Trimming left V 7 bases short and J 1 base short, with 7 bases between. The CDR3 reads CASKEGNTEAFF. The CDR3 bases are TGTGCCAGCAAGGAGGGGAACACTGAAGCTTTCTTT.

The rearrangement uses TRBV6-5 and TRBJ1-5; possibly TRBD1 for D (5 bases). Germline CDR1 is MNHEY and CDR2 is SVGAGI. Trimming pared 7 bases from V and 5 bases from J, leaving 15 bases between. The CDR3 has 14 residues. Written as DNA, the CDR3 is TGTGCCAGCACGCCGGGACCGGGGGATCAGCCCCAGCATTTT. Translating it yields CASTPGPGDQPQHF.

This chain uses TRBV18 with TRBJ1-2; TRBD1 aligns across 11 bases. CDR3 length equals 16 residues. The V segment lost 0 bases and the J segment 8 bases; nucleotides outside the gene matches: 8. The germline V gene encodes CDR1 KGHSH and CDR2 LQKENI. The CDR3 DNA follows: TGTGCCAGCTCACCACCGGAGGACAGGGGGCGACGAGGCTACACCTTC. Protein product: CASSPPEDRGRRGYTF.

Only one count was recorded for this clone. The chain carries TRBV30 and TRBJ1-1; maybe TRBD1 (6 bases). CDR3 length: 13 amino acids. Trimming left V 5 bases short and J 1 base short, with 11 bases between. The germline V gene encodes CDR1 GTSNPN and CDR2 SVGIG (reference sequence). The CDR3 loop reads CAWGDRWNTEAFF. CDR3 nucleotide sequence: TGTGCCTGGGGAGACAGGTGGAACACTGAAGCTTTCTTT.

This chain links TRBV19 with TRBJ1-4, with D maybe TRBD1 (5 bases). The V gene's germline CDR1 is LNHDA and CDR2 SQIVND (reference sequence). V was pared by 6 bases and J by 1 base, with 18 bases between. The CDR3 totals 17 residues. This CDR3 is CASRGGRPFGTNEKLFF. The CDR3 coding sequence is TGTGCCAGTAGGGGGGGACGGCCTTTCGGAACTAATGAAAAACTGTTTTTT.

This chain links TRBV3-1 (or the pseudogene TRBV3-2) with TRBJ1-1; D call uncertain. The germline V gene has CDR1 LGHDT and CDR2 YNNKEL (reference sequence). V lost 7 bases and J 1 base, leaving 13 bases between the germline ends. This CDR3 has 14 residues. The CDR3 spells CASTSRERNTEAFF. The CDR3 DNA follows: TGTGCCAGCACCTCAAGGGAAAGGAACACTGAAGCTTTCTTT.

The V and J genes are TRBV28 and TRBJ2-5; D call uncertain. Trimming took 5 bases from V and 1 from J, leaving 11 bases between them. This CDR3 comprises 14 residues. Germline-derived CDR1 and CDR2 are MDHEN and SYDVKM. The CDR3: CASSPPGGQETQYF. The CDR3 nucleotides read TGTGCCAGCAGTCCCCCCGGCGGCCAAGAGACCCAGTACTTC.

The chain uses TRBV7-8 and TRBJ2-1; 10 nucleotides align to TRBD2. The CDR3 covers 16 residues. V was clipped by 7 bases and J by 8 bases; unmatched bases: 14. Germline V gene data show CDR1 as SGHVS and CDR2 as FQNEAQ. Here the CDR3 DNA reads TGTGCCAGCATCCTGGGGGGCGGACTAGCGGAATATGAGCAGTTCTTC. Translating it yields CASILGGGLAEYEQFF.

The chain recombines TRBV28 with TRBJ2-1; D is ambiguous. The CDR3 runs to 13 residues. Germline assignment: CDR1 MDHEN and CDR2 SYDVKM. The V and J ends lost 7 bases and 9 bases respectively, with 16 bases between them. The CDR3 DNA reads TGTGCCAGCACCGCGGCCCGTCGGAGTGAGCAGTTCTTC. Encoded protein: CASTAARRSEQFF.

J is TRBJ1-6 and V is TRBV6-5; a possible D gene is TRBD1 (5 bases). The CDR3 has 15 residues. Germline V lookup: CDR1 MNHEY, CDR2 SVGAGI. Trimming took off 0 bases at V and 8 bases at J, with 11 bases between the two ends. The CDR3 bases are TGTGCCAGCAGTTACTCTCGGGACGCGGATTCACCCCTCCACTTT. Its protein product is CASSYSRDADSPLHF.

The chain is built from TRBV12-3 or TRBV12-4 and TRBJ1-1; 10 bases match TRBD1. The trim removed 7 bases at V and 4 bases at J, leaving 3 bases unmatched. The CDR3 totals 13 residues. In DNA, the CDR3 is TGTGCCAGCAATTGGGACAGGGGCACTGAAGCTTTCTTT. Amino acids: CASNWDRGTEAFF.

The chain recombines TRBV6-5 with TRBJ2-7, with D perhaps matching TRBD2 (5 bases). Germline CDR1 reads MNHEY; CDR2 reads SVGAGI. The length of the CDR3 is 15 residues. V lost 6 bases and J lost 9, with 24 bases in between. CDR3 protein: CASRVGQLRERGQYF. The CDR3 DNA reads TGTGCCAGCAGGGTAGGGCAGTTACGAGAACGGGGGCAGTACTTC.

The chain carries TRBV19 and TRBJ1-6, with TRBD1 as a possible D gene (5 bases). The CDR3 sequence is 12 residues long. Germline values: CDR1 LNHDA, CDR2 SQIVND (reference sequence). V was trimmed by 6 bases and J by 14 bases, leaving 14 bases between them. The DNA for the CDR3 is TGTGCCAGTAGCAGGGTCGCCACGACCCTCCACTTT. It is translated as CASSRVATTLHF.

The table lists this clone with a few counts. The chain combines TRBV19 with TRBJ1-6, with no clear D. Trimming cost V 2 bases and J 7 bases, with 6 bases left between them. Germline V gene lookup returns CDR1 LNHDA and CDR2 SQIVND (reference sequence). The CDR3 has 13 residues. CDR3 sequence reads: CASSINGNSPLHF. The CDR3 nucleotides are TGTGCCAGTAGTATAAACGGAAATTCACCCCTCCACTTT.

This clone was observed a single time. The J gene is TRBJ2-3, the V gene TRBV29-1; 15 bases are a match to TRBD2. This CDR3 spans 17 amino acids. Trimming at V came to 7 bases and at J to 1 base, leaving 9 bases not matched to a gene. Germline CDR1 is SQVTM and CDR2 is ANQGSEA. CDR3 loop: CSARGLAGGGGTDTQYF. CDR3 nucleotides: TGCAGCGCACGCGGACTAGCGGGAGGGGGAGGCACAGATACGCAGTATTTT.

The CDR3 sequence is CASSMGLAGTYEQYF. DNA of the CDR3: TGTGCCAGCAGCATGGGACTAGCTGGTACCTACGAGCAGTACTTC. The chain links TRBV5-4 to TRBJ2-7; TRBD2 aligns across 9 bases. Trimming removed 4 bases from V and 2 bases from J; junction bases left unmatched: 7. Germline lookup yields CDR1 SGHNT and CDR2 YYREEE (reference sequence). The CDR3 contains 15 residues. Supplemented by reference TRBV5-4 and TRBJ2-7, the full variable domain reads ETGVTQSPTHLIKTRGQQVTLRCSSQSGHNTVSWYQQALGQGPQFIFQYYREEENGRGNFPPRFSGLQFPNYSSELNVNALELDDSALYLCASSMGLAGTYEQYFGPGTRLTVT.

The chain couples TRBV18 to TRBJ2-7; TRBD1 matches 11 bases. Germline CDR1 reads KGHSH; CDR2 reads LQKENI. After removal of 0 bases from V and 4 bases from J, the junction contained 5 bases not matched to a gene. This CDR3 is 16 amino acids long. CDR3 sequence: CASSPPFGTGGYEQYF. In DNA, the CDR3 is TGTGCCAGCTCACCACCGTTCGGGACAGGGGGGTACGAGCAGTACTTC.